This TCR beta chain is drawn from a study of blood T cell repertoires in COVID-19. In the study overall: Donors in the United States, Italy and Spain gave samples during acute or convalescent COVID-19. Sample material is recorded as cDNA or gDNA derived from T cells, B-cell-depleted T cells, or PBMCs.

CDR1 and CDR2 from the germline V gene are SGHTA and FQGTGA. V was shortened by 3 bases and J by 8 bases, with 10 bases between the two germline ends. The CDR3 sequence is 12 residues long. Seattle researchers signed up patients amid active infection and tracked them longitudinally. The data were produced by immunoSEQ multiplex PCR, yet TCRdb's version contains in-frame clones alone and is incomplete. The data show some 200,000 clones, around 85% seen once. This receptor was taken from a woman aged 60-75 years with COVID-19, enrolled during active disease. V gene TRBV7-3 combines with J gene TRBJ2-5, with D hard to call. Sequencing was carried out using peripheral blood. CDR3 region: CASSFDTATQYF. The DNA for the CDR3 is TGTGCCAGCAGCTTTGATACAGCCACCCAGTACTTC.